What follows is one TCR beta chain and its context. The data were obtained in a study of T cells in Graves' hyperthyroidism and ophthalmopathy. Germline CDR1 is LGHDT and CDR2 is YNNKEL (reference sequence). The CDR3 contains 17 residues. Trimming shortened V by 3 bases and J by 0 bases, and 14 bases separated the two germline ends. RNA transcripts were the template for amplifying TCR beta CDR3 regions. The HTBI primer set was used in a first-round RT-PCR of the TCR CDR3. TCRdb reanalysed the multiplex PCR reads using MiXCR and keeps one entry per CDR3 protein. The table lists some 550,000 distinct CDR3 sequences, around 21% of them singletons. Graves' hyperthyroidism was deemed stable absent ophthalmopathy progression within 18 months. Uncontrolled infection, other autoimmune disease, pregnancy or lactation barred patients from enrollment. Thyroid ultrasound and orbital computed tomography, with clinical symptoms and serum thyroxine and TRAb, informed diagnoses. Out of more than 8 ml of fresh peripheral blood came the PBMCs.

Material: blood. The V call is TRBV3-1, the J call TRBJ2-2, with TRBD1 as a possible D gene (5 bases). The source of this sequence is a man between 18 and 35 years old with Graves' hyperthyroidism. CDR3 bases: TGTGCCAGCAGCCAGGTAGGGGCCAGGACGAACACCGGGGAGCTGTTTTTT. Translated, it gives CASSQVGARTNTGELFF.